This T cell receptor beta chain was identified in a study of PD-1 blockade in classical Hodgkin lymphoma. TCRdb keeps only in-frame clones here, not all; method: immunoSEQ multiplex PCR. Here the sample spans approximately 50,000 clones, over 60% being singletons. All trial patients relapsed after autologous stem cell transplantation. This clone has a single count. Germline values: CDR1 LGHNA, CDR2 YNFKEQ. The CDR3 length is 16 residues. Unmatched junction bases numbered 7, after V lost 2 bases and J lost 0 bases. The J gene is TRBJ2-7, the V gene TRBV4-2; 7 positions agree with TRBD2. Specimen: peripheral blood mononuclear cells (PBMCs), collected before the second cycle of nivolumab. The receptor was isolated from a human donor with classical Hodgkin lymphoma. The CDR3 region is CASSQLGTGGSYEQYF. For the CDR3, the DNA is TGTGCCAGCAGCCAACTGGGAACGGGGGGCTCCTACGAGCAGTACTTC.